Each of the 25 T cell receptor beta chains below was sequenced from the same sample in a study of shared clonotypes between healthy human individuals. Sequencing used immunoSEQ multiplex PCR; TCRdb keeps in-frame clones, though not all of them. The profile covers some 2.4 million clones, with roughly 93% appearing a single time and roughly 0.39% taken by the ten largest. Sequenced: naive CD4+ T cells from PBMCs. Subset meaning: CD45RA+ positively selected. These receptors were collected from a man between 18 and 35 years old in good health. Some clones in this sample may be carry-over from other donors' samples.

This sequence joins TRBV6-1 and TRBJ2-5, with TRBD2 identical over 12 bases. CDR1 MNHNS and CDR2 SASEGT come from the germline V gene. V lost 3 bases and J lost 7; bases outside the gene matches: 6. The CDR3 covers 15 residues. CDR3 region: CASSDLAGGGSTQYF. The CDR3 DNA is TGTGCCAGCAGTGACCTAGCGGGAGGGGGGTCGACCCAGTACTTC.

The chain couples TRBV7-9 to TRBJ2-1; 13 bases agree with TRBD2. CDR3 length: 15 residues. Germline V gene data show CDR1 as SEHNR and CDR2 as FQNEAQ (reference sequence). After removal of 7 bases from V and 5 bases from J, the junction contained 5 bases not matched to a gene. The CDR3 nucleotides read TGTGCCAGCAACTCGGGGACTAGCGGGAACAATGAGCAGTTCTTC. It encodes CASNSGTSGNNEQFF.

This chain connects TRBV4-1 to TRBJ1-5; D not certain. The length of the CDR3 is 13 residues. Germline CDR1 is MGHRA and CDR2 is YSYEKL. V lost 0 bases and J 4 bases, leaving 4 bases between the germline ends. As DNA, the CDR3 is TGCGCCAGCAGCCAAGATTGGAATCAGCCCCAGCATTTT. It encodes CASSQDWNQPQHF.

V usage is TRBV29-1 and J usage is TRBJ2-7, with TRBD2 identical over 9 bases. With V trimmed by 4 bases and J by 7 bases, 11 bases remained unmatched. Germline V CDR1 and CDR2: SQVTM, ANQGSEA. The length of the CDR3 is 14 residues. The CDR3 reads CSVVRLAGTREQYF. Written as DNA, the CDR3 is TGCAGCGTTGTACGGCTAGCGGGAACTCGGGAGCAGTACTTC.

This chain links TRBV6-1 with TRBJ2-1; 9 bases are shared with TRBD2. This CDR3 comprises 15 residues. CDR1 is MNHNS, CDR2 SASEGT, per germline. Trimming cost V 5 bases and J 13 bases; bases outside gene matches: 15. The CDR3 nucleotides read TGTGCCAGCAGTACTGGTGCGGGAGGGCGATTGTTCCAGTTCTTC. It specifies CASSTGAGGRLFQFF.

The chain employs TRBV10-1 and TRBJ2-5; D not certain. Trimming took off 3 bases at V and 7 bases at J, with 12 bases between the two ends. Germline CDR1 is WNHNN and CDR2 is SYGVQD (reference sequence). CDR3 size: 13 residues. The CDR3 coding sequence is TGCGCCAGCAGTGATTTTGCGGTGGGGACCCAGTACTTC. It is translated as CASSDFAVGTQYF.

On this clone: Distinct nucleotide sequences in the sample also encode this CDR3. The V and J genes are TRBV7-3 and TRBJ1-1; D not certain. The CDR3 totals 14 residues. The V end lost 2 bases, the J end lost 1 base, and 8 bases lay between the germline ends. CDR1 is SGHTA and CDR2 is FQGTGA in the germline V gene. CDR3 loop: CASSLSHGNTEAFF. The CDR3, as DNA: TGTGCCAGCAGCTTATCACATGGGAACACTGAAGCTTTCTTT.

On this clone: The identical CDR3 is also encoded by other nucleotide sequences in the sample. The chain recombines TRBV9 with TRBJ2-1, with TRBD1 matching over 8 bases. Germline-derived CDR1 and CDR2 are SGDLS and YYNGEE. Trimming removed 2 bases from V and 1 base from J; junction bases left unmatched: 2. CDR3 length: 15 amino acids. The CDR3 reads CASSVRDRSYNEQFF. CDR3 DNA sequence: TGTGCCAGCAGCGTCCGGGACAGGTCCTACAATGAGCAGTTCTTC.

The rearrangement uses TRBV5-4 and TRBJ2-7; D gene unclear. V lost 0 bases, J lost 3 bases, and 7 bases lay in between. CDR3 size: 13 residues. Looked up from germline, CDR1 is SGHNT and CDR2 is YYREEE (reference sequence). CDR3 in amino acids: CASSLAYRYEQYF. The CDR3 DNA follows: TGTGCCAGCAGCTTGGCCTATCGCTACGAGCAGTACTTC.

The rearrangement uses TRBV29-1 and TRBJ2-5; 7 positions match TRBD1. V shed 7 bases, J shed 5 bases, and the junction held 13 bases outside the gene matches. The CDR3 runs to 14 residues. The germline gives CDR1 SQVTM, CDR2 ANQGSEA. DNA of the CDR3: TGCAGCGGAAAGGGGGCGCCTAGGTGGGAGACCCAGTACTTC. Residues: CSGKGAPRWETQYF.

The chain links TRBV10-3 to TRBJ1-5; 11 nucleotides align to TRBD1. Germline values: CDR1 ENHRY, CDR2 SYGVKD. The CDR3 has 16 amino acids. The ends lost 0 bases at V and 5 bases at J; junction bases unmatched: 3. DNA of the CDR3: TGTGCCATCAGTGAGTCCCGGGACAGGGGGGATCAGCCCCAGCATTTT. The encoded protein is CAISESRDRGDQPQHF.

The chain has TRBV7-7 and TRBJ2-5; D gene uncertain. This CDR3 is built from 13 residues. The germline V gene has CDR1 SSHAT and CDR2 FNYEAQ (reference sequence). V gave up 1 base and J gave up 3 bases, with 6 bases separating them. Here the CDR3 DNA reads TGTGCCAGCAGCTTAGTAAGGAAAGAGACCCAGTACTTC. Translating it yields CASSLVRKETQYF.

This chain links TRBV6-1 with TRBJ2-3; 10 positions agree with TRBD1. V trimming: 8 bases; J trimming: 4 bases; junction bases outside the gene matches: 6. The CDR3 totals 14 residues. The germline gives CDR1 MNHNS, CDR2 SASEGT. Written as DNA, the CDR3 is TGTGCCAGCTTCCGGGACAGGGGAGCAGATACGCAGTATTTT. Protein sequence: CASFRDRGADTQYF.

This chain's CDR3 is CASSEALGAGLRETQYF. The CDR3 bases are TGTGCCAGCAGTGAAGCGCTTGGGGCAGGGCTTAGGGAGACCCAGTACTTC. The chain combines TRBV2 with TRBJ2-5; a possible D gene is TRBD1 (5 bases). Trimming left V 0 bases short and J 5 bases short, with 19 bases between. Germline values: CDR1 SNHLY, CDR2 FYNNEI. The CDR3 sequence is 17 residues long.

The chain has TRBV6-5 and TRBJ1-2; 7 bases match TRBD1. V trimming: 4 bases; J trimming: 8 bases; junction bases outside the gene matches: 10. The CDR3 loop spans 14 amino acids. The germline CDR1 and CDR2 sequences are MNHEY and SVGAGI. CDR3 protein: CASSSTGDVGGYTF. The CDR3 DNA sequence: TGTGCCAGCAGTTCCACAGGGGATGTAGGAGGCTACACCTTC.

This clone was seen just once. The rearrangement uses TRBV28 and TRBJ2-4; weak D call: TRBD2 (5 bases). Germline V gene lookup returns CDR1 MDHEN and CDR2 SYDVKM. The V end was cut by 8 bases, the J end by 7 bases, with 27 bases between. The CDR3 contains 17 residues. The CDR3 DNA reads TGTGCCAGCTTTCCCGCCGGGTCGGGATGGGCCATTAACATTCAGTACTTC. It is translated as CASFPAGSGWAINIQYF.

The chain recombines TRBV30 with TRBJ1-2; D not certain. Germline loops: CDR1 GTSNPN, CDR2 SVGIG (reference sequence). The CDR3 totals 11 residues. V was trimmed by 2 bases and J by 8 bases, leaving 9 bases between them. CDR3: CAWSRVAGYTF. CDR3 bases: TGTGCCTGGAGTCGGGTTGCCGGCTACACCTTC.

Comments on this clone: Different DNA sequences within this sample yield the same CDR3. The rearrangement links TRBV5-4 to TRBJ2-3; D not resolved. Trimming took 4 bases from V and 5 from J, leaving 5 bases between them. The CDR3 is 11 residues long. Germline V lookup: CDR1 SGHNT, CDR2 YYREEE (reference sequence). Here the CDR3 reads CASSLLDTQYF. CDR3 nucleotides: TGTGCCAGCAGCCTCCTAGATACGCAGTATTTT.

CDR3 DNA: TGTGCCAGCAGTGTTCTGGGACAAGCCCTTGGCTACACCTTC. Amino acids: CASSVLGQALGYTF. The gene calls are TRBV25-1 and TRBJ1-2; a weak D match, TRBD1 (6 bases). V gave up 4 bases and J gave up 7 bases, with 16 bases separating them. CDR1 MGHDK and CDR2 SYGVNS come from the germline V gene. CDR3 length: 14 residues.

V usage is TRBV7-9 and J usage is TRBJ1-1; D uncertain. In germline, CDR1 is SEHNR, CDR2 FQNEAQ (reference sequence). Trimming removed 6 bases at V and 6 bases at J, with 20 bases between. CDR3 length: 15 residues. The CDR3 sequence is CASSLDQFELPEAFF. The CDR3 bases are TGTGCCAGCAGTCTAGACCAGTTTGAGTTACCTGAAGCTTTCTTT.

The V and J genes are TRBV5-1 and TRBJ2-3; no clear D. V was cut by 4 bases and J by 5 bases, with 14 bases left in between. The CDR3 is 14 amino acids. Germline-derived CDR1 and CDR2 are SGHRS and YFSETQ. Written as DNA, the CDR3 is TGCGCCAGCAGCCCCGGTGGGTTGGGAGATACGCAGTATTTT. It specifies CASSPGGLGDTQYF.

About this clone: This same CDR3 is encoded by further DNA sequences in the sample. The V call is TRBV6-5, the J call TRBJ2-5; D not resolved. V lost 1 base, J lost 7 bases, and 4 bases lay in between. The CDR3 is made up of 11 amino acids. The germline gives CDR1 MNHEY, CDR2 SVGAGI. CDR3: CASSYFGTQYF. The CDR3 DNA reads TGTGCCAGCAGTTACTTTGGGACCCAGTACTTC.

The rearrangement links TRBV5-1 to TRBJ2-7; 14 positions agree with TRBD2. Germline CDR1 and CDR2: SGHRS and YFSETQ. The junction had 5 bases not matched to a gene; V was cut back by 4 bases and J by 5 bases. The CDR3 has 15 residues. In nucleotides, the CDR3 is TGCGCCAGCAGCCCGGGACTAGCGGGAGACCACGAGCAGTACTTC. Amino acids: CASSPGLAGDHEQYF.

The CDR3 reads CASSAGTDYEQYF. The CDR3 DNA reads TGTGCCAGTAGTGCGGGGACAGACTACGAGCAGTACTTC. The gene calls are TRBV19 and TRBJ2-7; possibly TRBD1 for D (7 bases). This CDR3 has 13 residues. CDR1 and CDR2 from the germline V gene are LNHDA and SQIVND (reference sequence). V shed 5 bases and J shed 3 bases, with 11 bases lying between them.

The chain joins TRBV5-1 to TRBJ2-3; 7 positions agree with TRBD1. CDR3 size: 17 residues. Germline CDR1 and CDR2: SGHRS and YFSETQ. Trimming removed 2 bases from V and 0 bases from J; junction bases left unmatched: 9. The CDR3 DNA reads TGCGCCAGCAGCTTCACATCCGGGACAGCAAGCACAGATACGCAGTATTTT. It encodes CASSFTSGTASTDTQYF. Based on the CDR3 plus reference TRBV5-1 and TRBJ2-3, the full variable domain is KAGVTQTPRYLIKTRGQQVTLSCSPISGHRSVSWYQQTPGQGLQFLFEYFSETQRNKGNFPGRFSGRQFSNSRSEMNVSTLELGDSALYLCASSFTSGTASTDTQYFGPGTRLTVL.